This TCR beta chain was documented in a study of shared clonotypes between healthy human individuals (TCRdb year 2020). With respect to the entire study: A few men and a couple of women, aged 18 to 49 years, made up the cohort. For each donor, CD4 naive and CD4 memory were each run on three plates, CD8 naive on two plates, and CD8 memory on one plate. Blood TCR repertoires of five healthy adults were deeply sequenced to estimate repertoire size and the extent of clonotype sharing between individuals. Different laboratories and diverse techniques were used to prepare libraries and sequence TCR repertoires, to increase sequencing depth and limit assay-specific biases. Per donor, leukapheresis produced somewhere between about 0.94 and 10 billion PBMCs. What the study reported, not specific to this receptor: Naive subsets generally had larger estimated clonotype richness than memory subsets. The small number of donors limited the genetic and exposure-history diversity represented. Sampling was restricted to blood, and TCR repertoires in tissue are likely to differ from TCR repertoires in blood. Compared with non-shared clonotypes, the clonotypes found in all four sorted-subset donors had higher generation probabilities. Based on pairwise subsampling, the degree of clonotype sharing among donors was expected to be affected by sequencing depth. When several donors were compared, the shared fraction of clonotypes was 5% to 6.5% for naive CD4, roughly 3.4% for naive CD8, 2.3% for memory CD4, and 0.4% for memory CD8. Even with the large sequencing depth, rarefaction of the sorted-subset datasets indicated that sequencing was incomplete.

Donors were healthy HIV-negative adults with no recently reported acute infections or vaccinations. All donors were Caucasian adults living in Nashville, Tennessee, USA. CD8 memory samples consisted of magnetically selected CD45RO+ cells combined with CCR7-negative CD45RA+ effector memory (TemRA) cells. After blood collection by leukapheresis, PBMCs were isolated using Ficoll-Histopaque density gradient centrifugation and then cryopreserved in the vapor phase of liquid nitrogen. Purity and quantity of every magnetically sorted T cell population were checked by analytical flow cytometry. Genomic DNA was isolated from every sorted fraction and measured by UV absorbance on a Nanodrop 2000c. This clone was seen once. The target of this receptor is not known. Per-base quality was not reported, and no clone a single base away is much larger than it. TCR CDR3 regions were amplified from genomic DNA by multiplex PCR using the deep immunoSEQ assay. Extracted genomic DNA from each cell subset was spread evenly across all wells of several immunoSEQ 96-well plates, with each plate serving as a replicate. For sorted subsets, 150 to 250 ng of genomic DNA, equivalent to some 30,000 T cell genomes, went into each replicate PCR. Purified libraries were quantified with a Qubit 3.0 fluorometer, sized on a Bioanalyzer 2100, and re-quantified with the KAPA Library Quantification kit. A separate single-read 150-cycle Illumina NextSeq 550 flow cell was used to sequence each immunoSEQ 96-well plate. The authors' pipeline ran thus. Because the immunoSEQ output included only junctional sequences and no quality scores, the filtering could not be the same as the filtering used for full-length reads. Sequences were annotated with PyIR, a Python wrapper for IgBLAST v1.9, and V/J genes and CDR3 were assigned using IMGT germline references. Reads with weak V/J assignments (E-value above 1e-6), missing CDR3, stop codons, out-of-frame junctions, or ambiguous translated residues were removed. A V3J clonotype was defined by an identical inferred V gene, J gene, and CDR3 amino acid sequence. Percentage overlap between repertoires was computed as shared unique clonotypes divided by the size of the smaller repertoire. RTK rarefaction, the Chao1 estimator, and Recon v2.1 estimates of unobserved clonotypes were used to assess repertoire richness. OLGA was used to compute generation probabilities for all TCRbeta clonotypes that the gDNA method yielded from a few donors. TCRdb holds this immuneACCESS table with in-frame rearrangements only. Some clones are missing; in checked studies, unresolved V genes explain under half, and the rest has no known cause. That table is the source of V, J and clone size, and D and trimming were worked out from the DNA. In all, the sample holds a few hundred thousand clones, and about 96% of those were seen once. In total, the top ten clones hold approximately 0.32% of the sample.

From a lookup of the germline V gene (reference sequence), CDR1 and CDR2 are LNHDA and SQIVND. V is cut back by 6 bases and J by 8 bases, with 12 bases in the junction unmatched. From the cysteine up to the phenylalanine, the CDR3 has a length of 14 residues. Only the CDR3 portion is preserved as DNA: 42 bases, with reading frame beginning at the first base. Sequenced input: memory CD8+ T cells sorted from blood. The sample's cell subset or site, from its label and the paper: CD45RO+ cells pooled with CCR7-negative TemRA cells. Recombination linked TRBV19 to TRBJ1-2; 7 junctional bases match TRBD1. This clonotype was obtained from a man aged 25-45 years in good health. The DNA reads TGTGCCAGTAGAGAACAGGGGAGAGTGTGGGGCTACACCTTC. Translated, it gives CASREQGRVWGYTF.